This section outlines one T cell receptor beta chain sequence together with its context. This clonotype was seen only a few times. Its specific antigen is unknown. The sample holds no much larger clone one base away, and base qualities are not on file. Systemically healthy Caucasian individuals from Russia, roughly 40 in total and aged about 6 to 90 years, were included as donors. Each donor gave about 10 milliliters of peripheral blood, drawn into EDTA-treated Vacutainer tubes. PBMCs were isolated by Ficoll-Paque density-gradient centrifugation, with at least 6.5 million obtained per sample. Total RNA, at least 6 micrograms per sample, was extracted from PBMCs with Trizol reagent. For every donor, an aliquot of PBMCs went through flow cytometry to measure the percentages of naive CD45RAhigh/CD27high T cells. Trimming accounts for 1 base at V and 8 bases at J, while the number of junction bases matched to no gene is 5. The CDR3 sequence holds 14 residues, the cysteine and phenylalanine included. Of all the DNA, just the CDR3 is kept, 42 bases in frame from base 1. As encoded in the germline V gene, CDR1 is MNHEY while CDR2 is SVGAGI.

This specimen comes from a study of blood T cells in healthy people across ages (dated by TCRdb to the mid-2010s). Turning to the overall study: In model experiments, template switching captured about one uniquely barcoded TCR beta cDNA molecule for every two T cells. To avoid experimental bias, donors of different ages were distributed randomly across sequencing lanes. Using the same blood draw, the study looked at two additional independent replicas of 1 million unique cDNA reads for two donors, one aged 18 to 29 and the other aged 80 or older. To track age-related changes in TCR beta repertoire diversity, the study relied on deep sequencing normalized with unique cDNA molecular identifiers. The donors were divided into four age groups: young (average around 15 years), middle-aged (under 40), aged (roughly 66) and long-lived (around 80). Paper-wide results and their limitations: Observed TCR beta diversity per million T cells fell roughly linearly with age, and a significant reduction was already apparent by age roughly 40. There was a strong correlation between observed TCR beta diversity and the percentage of naive T cells measured by flow cytometry. The CMV infection status of donors was not known, potentially confounding age-related changes in expanded clonotypes. Total diversity estimates from one million sequenced T cells were considered lower bounds and underestimates. Bulk unsorted PBMC profiling prevented conclusive comparison of naive and antigen-experienced compartments. Compared with the aged group, the long-lived group had more naive CD4+ T cells, fewer expanded clones and increased TCR diversity, a pattern suggesting age selection.

Receptors were amplified or captured by 5' RACE. The listed sequencing device is Illumina HiSeq 2500. A second PCR of roughly 7 to 11 cycles was performed with a sample-barcoded 5' primer and a J-beta primer mix. A template-switch 5' adaptor carrying 12 random nucleotides introduced a unique molecular identifier onto each TCR beta cDNA molecule. Each sample yielded at least 2.5 million CDR3-containing paired-end reads. First-strand cDNA synthesis was performed from all RNA using the Mint cDNA synthesis kit, with priming by a TRBC-specific oligonucleotide. Following uracil-DNA glycosylase treatment, all cDNA underwent a first 18-cycle PCR with the universal primers M1SS and BC2_uni_R. Under the source paper's analysis protocol: Normalization of each sample was performed by random selection of 1 million high-quality reads, each carrying a distinct molecular identifier. Instead of being binned into consensus sequences, reads that shared molecular identifiers were thrown out. MiTCR, run with a Q25 quality threshold and the strictest error-elimination algorithm, handled CDR3 identification, clonotype clustering and error correction. A nonparametric unseen species model using Euler transformation provided a lower-bound estimate of total TCR beta diversity. Starting from the raw public reads, TCRdb applied fastp trimming at Q25, assembled clones with MiXCR and retained in-frame beta chains. Each CDR3 protein gets just one entry, which takes the most common genes and DNA from the rows behind it. It is TCRdb's table, rather than the study itself, that gives the V and J calls and clone size. The sample table contains around 1,500,000 distinct CDR3 sequences; only one count was recorded for 42% of them. The ten largest clonotypes hold roughly 7.9% of the sample.

The V and J segments used are TRBV6-5 and TRBJ1-2; 9 junctional bases match TRBD1. Material: blood. This receptor was obtained from a woman aged 18-29 years in good health. In nucleotide form, the sequence is TGTGCCAGCAGTTACTTGGACAGGGGAAGCGGCTACACCTTC. The translation is CASSYLDRGSGYTF.